The sequence of this T cell receptor beta chain was determined in a study of identical twins. General study points: The study drew conclusions from cross-sectional statistical analysis, not from following the same donors. Models predicted too little out-of-frame TCR alpha sharing in monozygotic twins.

The V and J ends lost 1 base and 2 bases, in that order; junction bases with no gene match: 11. The CDR3 contains 18 residues. CDR1 MNHNS and CDR2 SASEGT come from the germline V gene. This clonotype turned up a few times. Its antigen is unknown. With no exceptions, donors were healthy Caucasians. A universal primer site was incorporated via template switching, and the cDNA contained unique molecular identifiers. One entry per CDR3 protein, called by TCRdb with MiXCR from the 5' RACE reads. The sample yields under 450,000 distinct CDR3 sequences, roughly 18% seen once. This receptor was obtained from a man between 45 and 60 years old in good health. What was sequenced was naive T cells sorted from blood. This chain joins TRBV6-1 and TRBJ2-7; 10 positions agree with TRBD2. The CDR3 is CASSEVEVSGGYPYEQYF. The CDR3 DNA sequence: TGTGCCAGCAGTGAAGTTGAGGTTAGCGGGGGGTACCCCTACGAGCAGTACTTC.